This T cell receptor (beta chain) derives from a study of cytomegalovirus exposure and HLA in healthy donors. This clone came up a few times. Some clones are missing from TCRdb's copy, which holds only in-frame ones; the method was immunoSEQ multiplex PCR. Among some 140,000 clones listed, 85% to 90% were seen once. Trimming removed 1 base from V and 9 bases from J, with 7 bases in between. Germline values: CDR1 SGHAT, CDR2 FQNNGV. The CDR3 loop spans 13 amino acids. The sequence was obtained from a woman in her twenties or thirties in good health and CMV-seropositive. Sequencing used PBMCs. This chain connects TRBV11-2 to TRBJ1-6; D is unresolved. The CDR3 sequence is CASSLGSGSPLHF. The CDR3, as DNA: TGTGCCAGCAGCTTAGGGTCAGGTTCACCCCTCCACTTT. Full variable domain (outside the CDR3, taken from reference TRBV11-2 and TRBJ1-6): EAGVAQSPRYKIIEKRQSVAFWCNPISGHATLYWYQQILGQGPKLLIQFQNNGVVDDSQLPKDRFSAERLKGVDSTLKIQPAKLEDSAVYLCASSLGSGSPLHFGNGTRLTVT.